This TCR beta chain is from a study of blood T cell repertoires in COVID-19. Turning to the study itself: Spain, Italy and the United States supplied samples that represented acute and convalescent COVID-19. From T cells, B-cell-depleted T cells, or PBMCs came the material, which was cDNA or gDNA.

The CDR3 runs to 12 residues. CDR1 and CDR2 from the germline V gene are SEHNR and FQNEAQ (reference sequence). V lost 7 bases and J lost 8, with 11 bases in between. The authors' processing: Cell counts per sample came from amplifying reference gene primers. Repertoires were generated with immunoSEQ multiplex PCR, while TCRdb's copy carries only in-frame clones and drops some. D and trimming were read from the DNA, whereas the V and J calls and clone size are those reported in that table. Here the sample spans some 300,000 clones, around 90% being singletons. The sequencing sample was made of peripheral blood. The chain employs TRBV7-9 and TRBJ2-2; tentatively, D is TRBD2 (6 bases). This sequence was found in a man aged 70-80 years with acute or convalescent COVID-19. The CDR3, as DNA: TGTGCCAGCACGGAGGGAGAGGGGGAGCTGTTTTTT. This encodes CASTEGEGELFF.